This T cell receptor (beta chain) is from a study of tumor and adjacent non-tumor tissue in lung cancer. RNA was extracted from bulk tissue without any cell sorting. The normal lung tissue was taken more than 3 cm from the tumor edge. V dropped 5 bases and J dropped 2 bases, with 16 bases sitting between them. Germline V gives CDR1 SNHLY, CDR2 FYNNEI. The CDR3 runs to 16 residues. With regard to this clonotype: What it binds is unknown.

TCRbeta libraries were built with three rounds of nested PCR, modified from ARM-PCR. TCRdb passed the multiplex PCR reads through MiXCR, listing each CDR3 protein once. The sample records 90,000 to 100,000 distinct CDR3 sequences, 80% being singletons. The study's findings and limits: Tumor TCR diversity, when higher, was linked to shorter survival. Tumor repertoires had a smaller top 100 clone share than normal lung. Significantly higher TCR diversity was found in tumor than normal lung.

The TCR comes from a man aged 60-69 years with small cell lung cancer. Sample: distant non-tumor lung tissue. The chain recombines TRBV2 with TRBJ2-1; maybe TRBD2 (6 bases). CDR3 sequence: CASSNKPGLTYNEQFF. CDR3 coding DNA: TGTGCCAGCAGTAACAAGCCGGGACTGACCTACAATGAGCAGTTCTTC.